The present T cell receptor (beta chain) was sequenced within a study of T cells after yellow fever vaccination. The germline CDR1 and CDR2 sequences are SGHTA and FQGNSA. This CDR3 comprises 14 residues. V was pared by 5 bases and J by 10 bases, with 18 bases between. TCRdb analysed the 5' RACE reads with MiXCR anew, one entry per CDR3 protein. Of approximately 260,000 distinct CDR3 sequences listed, roughly 13% are singletons. This receptor was obtained from a man aged 30 to 39 who received the YFV17D yellow fever vaccine. The material was CD4+ T cells sorted from PBMCs, obtained 45 days after the yellow fever booster vaccination. This rearrangement joins TRBV7-2 to TRBJ2-1; the D call may be TRBD1 or TRBD2 (5 bases each). CDR3 residues: CASSTNRVWGEQFF. The CDR3 coding sequence is TGTGCCAGCAGCACGAATAGGGTCTGGGGGGAGCAGTTCTTC.